These T cell receptor beta chains were read from a single sample in a study of CD8 T cells in ankylosing spondylitis. Each CDR3 protein is one row after TCRdb ran MiXCR on the 5' RACE reads. Of around 320,000 distinct CDR3 sequences in the sample, less than 25% were seen once. Sequenced sample: blood, either unsorted or a sorted T cell fraction (not recorded which). Source of these receptors: a female donor with ankylosing spondylitis or in good health (not recorded which). Each CDR3 is given with its conserved first and last residue. Fields, in order: clone size, J gene, CDR3 length, V gene, D gene, CDR3 protein, CDR3 DNA. The D gene is left open where the match is weak. For some rows the clone size is stated as once, few or many, or as a class when expanded; others skip it.

few,TRBJ1-1,13,TRBV29-1,.,CSVLTLADTEAFF,TGCAGCGTACTGACGCTGGCGGACACTGAAGCTTTCTTT
.,TRBJ2-5,15,TRBV7-9,TRBD1,CASSFDRGGQETQYF,TGTGCCAGCAGCTTTGACAGGGGAGGCCAAGAGACCCAGTACTTC
.,TRBJ1-2,14,TRBV7-2,.,CASSLTRFFYGYTF,TGTGCCAGCAGCTTAACTCGGTTTTTCTATGGCTACACCTTC
.,TRBJ2-2,14,TRBV12-3/TRBV12-4,.,CASRKQGGTGELFF,TGTGCCAGCAGGAAACAGGGAGGCACCGGGGAGCTGTTTTTT
.,TRBJ2-7,18,TRBV15,.,CATSRDLLRRIVSYEQYF,TGTGCCACCAGCAGAGATTTGTTACGCAGGATCGTATCCTACGAGCAGTACTTC
few,TRBJ2-5,15,TRBV7-9,TRBD1,CASSPRTGSQETQYF,TGTGCCAGCAGCCCCCGGACAGGGAGCCAAGAGACCCAGTACTTC
.,TRBJ2-1,14,TRBV7-9,TRBD2,CASSQSGRASEQFF,TGTGCCAGCAGTCAAAGCGGGAGGGCCAGTGAGCAGTTCTTC
.,TRBJ2-5,15,TRBV10-3,.,CAIGEPRAVQETQYF,TGTGCCATCGGGGAACCCAGGGCCGTGCAAGAGACCCAGTACTTC
.,TRBJ2-7,14,TRBV5-1,.,CASSFSGHYREQYF,TGCGCCAGCAGCTTCTCGGGACACTACCGCGAGCAGTACTTC
few,TRBJ2-5,16,TRBV9,TRBD2,CASSVDAGGKGETQYF,TGTGCCAGCAGCGTAGACGCGGGAGGCAAGGGGGAGACCCAGTACTTC
many,TRBJ1-1,12,TRBV29-1,.,CSVGTPSTEAFF,TGCAGCGTAGGGACACCGAGCACTGAAGCTTTCTTT
few,TRBJ2-7,16,TRBV20-1,TRBD2,CSARAGLAVNSYEQYF,TGCAGTGCTAGAGCCGGACTAGCGGTGAACTCCTACGAGCAGTACTTC
.,TRBJ2-3,16,TRBV10-3,TRBD2,CAISATSGRSADTQYF,TGTGCCATCAGTGCAACTAGCGGGAGGTCGGCAGATACGCAGTATTTT
.,TRBJ2-7,17,TRBV28,.,CASCERPGAPTSYEQYF,TGTGCCAGCTGCGAACGTCCGGGCGCCCCGACGTCCTACGAGCAGTACTTC
.,TRBJ2-7,13,TRBV7-2,.,CASSLELPYEQYF,TGTGCCAGCAGCTTAGAACTTCCTTACGAGCAGTACTTC
many,TRBJ2-2,16,TRBV9,.,CASSTRSTANTGELFF,TGTGCCAGCAGCACAAGAAGTACTGCGAACACCGGGGAGCTGTTTTTT
.,TRBJ2-1,14,TRBV4-3,.,CASSQELLEHEQFF,TGCGCCAGCAGCCAAGAGTTACTCGAGCATGAGCAGTTCTTC
many,TRBJ1-2,11,TRBV6-6,.,CATSYNYGYTF,TGTGCCACCTCCTATAACTATGGCTACACCTTC
few,TRBJ1-5,14,TRBV5-8,TRBD1,CASSGGGTGQPQHF,TGTGCCAGCAGCGGAGGGGGCACGGGTCAGCCCCAGCATTTT
few,TRBJ2-5,14,TRBV9,.,CASSGSTGRETQYF,TGTGCCAGCAGCGGAAGCACAGGGAGGGAGACCCAGTACTTC
.,TRBJ2-3,15,TRBV7-7,TRBD1,CASSFGTGVSDTQYF,TGTGCTAGCAGCTTCGGGACAGGGGTTTCGGATACGCAGTATTTT
.,TRBJ2-7,13,TRBV6-2/TRBV6-3,.,CASSYGGIYEQYF,TGTGCCAGCAGTTATGGAGGAATCTACGAGCAGTACTTC
few,TRBJ2-7,14,TRBV20-1,TRBD1,CSARDPGTVYEQYF,TGCAGTGCTAGAGACCCCGGGACAGTCTACGAGCAGTACTTC
many,TRBJ2-3,14,TRBV20-1,.,CSALSGTSTDTQYF,TGCAGTGCTCTTTCCGGGACTAGCACAGATACGCAGTATTTT
once,TRBJ2-5,14,TRBV5-1,TRBD1,CASSPEQGIQTQYF,TGCGCCAGCAGCCCTGAACAGGGGATACAGACCCAGTACTTC
.,TRBJ2-3,14,TRBV2,TRBD2,CASNSGRGEDTQYF,TGTGCCTCGAATAGCGGGAGGGGTGAAGATACGCAGTATTTT
.,TRBJ2-1,12,TRBV12-3/TRBV12-4,.,CASSGSRNEQFF,TGTGCCAGCAGTGGGTCCCGCAATGAGCAGTTCTTC